Shown below are 24 T cell receptor beta chains from a single sample sequenced in a study of blood T cell repertoires in COVID-19. Method: immunoSEQ multiplex PCR; TCRdb's copy keeps in-frame clones and lacks some. This table holds tens of thousands of clones, about 86% found once. Sequenced material: peripheral blood. The receptors originated from a woman older than 75 in a cohort sampled during active or convalescent COVID-19.

This clone came up once. This chain joins TRBV3-1 (or the pseudogene TRBV3-2) and TRBJ2-7; D is uncertain. This CDR3 contains 11 residues. In germline, CDR1 is LGHDT, CDR2 YNNKEL (reference sequence). V was clipped by 4 bases and J by 6 bases, with 7 bases between them. CDR3 region: CASSRSGEQYF. In nucleotides, the CDR3 is TGTGCCAGCAGCCGTTCGGGCGAGCAGTACTTC.

This clone turned up a few times. The chain combines TRBV30 with TRBJ2-5; 9 bases agree with TRBD1. The CDR3 runs 16 residues. The V and J ends lost 1 base and 4 bases, in that order; junction bases with no gene match: 10. The germline CDR1 and CDR2 sequences are GTSNPN and SVGIG (reference sequence). CDR3 amino acids: CAWSGYRGPGGETQYF. CDR3 DNA sequence: TGTGCCTGGAGTGGGTACAGGGGGCCGGGTGGAGAGACCCAGTACTTC.

As to this clone: A junction end diverges from the germline sequence, so it may reflect a read error. The V gene is TRBV7-7, the J gene TRBJ2-2, with a tentative D call TRBD1 (5 bases). This CDR3 is built from 16 residues. The germline V gene has CDR1 SSHAT and CDR2 FNYEAQ (reference sequence). The CDR3 DNA sequence: TGTGCTAGCAGCGAAGGGGCCGCCAAAAACACCGGGGAGCTGTTTTTT. Translated: CASSEGAAKNTGELFF.

In this sample, this clone turned up once. This chain joins TRBV4-1 and TRBJ2-2, with TRBD2 matching over 7 bases. The CDR3 spans 17 residues. Germline V gene data show CDR1 as MGHRA and CDR2 as YSYEKL. Germline trimming cut 1 base from V and 7 bases from J; bases unmatched to any gene: 12. The CDR3 DNA follows: TGCGCCAGCAGCCAAGGGCTAGCGGTCAGGGTTAGCGGGGAGCTGTTTTTT. The encoded protein is CASSQGLAVRVSGELFF.

The chain carries TRBV6-1 and TRBJ2-2; 10 positions agree with TRBD1. The CDR3 contains 16 residues. V dropped 4 bases and J dropped 6; count of bases not matched to a gene: 8. Germline lookup yields CDR1 MNHNS and CDR2 SASEGT. The CDR3 nucleotides are TGTGCCAGCAGTGGAAATCCGGGACAGGGGCCCGGGGAGCTGTTTTTT. This encodes CASSGNPGQGPGELFF.

The chain has TRBV5-1 and TRBJ2-3; D perhaps matches TRBD1 (6 bases). CDR3 length equals 11 residues. In germline, CDR1 is SGHRS, CDR2 YFSETQ. V was pared by 2 bases and J by 14 bases, with 12 bases between. This chain's CDR3 is CASSFRDNWYF. The CDR3 DNA reads as TGCGCCAGCAGCTTTAGGGACAATTGGTATTTT.

This clone was detected a few times. This rearrangement joins TRBV5-1 to TRBJ2-2; 9 nucleotides match TRBD2. CDR3 size: 16 residues. The V and J ends lost 1 base and 7 bases, in that order; junction bases with no gene match: 8. Germline V lookup: CDR1 SGHRS, CDR2 YFSETQ. The DNA of the CDR3 is TGCGCCAGCAGCTTGAAACAAGCGGGAGGCCACGGGGAGCTGTTTTTT. Translating it yields CASSLKQAGGHGELFF. Using reference TRBV5-1 and TRBJ2-2 for the parts outside the CDR3, the full variable domain is KAGVTQTPRYLIKTRGQQVTLSCSPISGHRSVSWYQQTPGQGLQFLFEYFSETQRNKGNFPGRFSGRQFSNSRSEMNVSTLELGDSALYLCASSLKQAGGHGELFFGEGSRLTVL.

The chain links TRBV21-1 to TRBJ2-5; TRBD1 is the table's D call and was not checked against the DNA. TRBV21-1 is deemed a pseudogene. This CDR3 contains 15 residues. The CDR3 sequence: CASSKHRGKQETQYF. CDR3 nucleotide sequence: TGTGCCAGCAGCAAACACAGGGGGAAACAAGAGACCCAGTACTTC.

The genes are TRBV10-3 and TRBJ1-1, with a possible D match to TRBD1 (5 bases). Germline V gene data show CDR1 as ENHRY and CDR2 as SYGVKD. The ends were cut back, 5 bases at V and 3 bases at J, with 10 bases in the middle. The CDR3 has 13 amino acids. In nucleotides, the CDR3 is TGTGCCATCAGTCCCAGGGATTACACTGAAGCTTTCTTT. Translated, it gives CAISPRDYTEAFF.

The rearrangement joins TRBV4-1 to TRBJ2-4; 9 bases are shared with TRBD2. The CDR3 consists of 15 residues. Trimming cost V 2 bases and J 8 bases; bases outside gene matches: 7. Germline V gene sequence: CDR1 MGHRA, CDR2 YSYEKL. The CDR3, as DNA: TGCGCCAGCAGCCAAACTTTAGCGGGAGCGGACATTCAGTACTTC. Its protein product is CASSQTLAGADIQYF.

This chain uses TRBV6-5 with TRBJ2-2, with 8 bases aligning to TRBD1. The CDR3 covers 14 residues. Per the germline V gene, CDR1 is MNHEY and CDR2 is SVGAGI. The V gene end was trimmed by 8 bases and the J gene end by 5 bases; junction bases not matched to a gene: 7. The DNA for the CDR3 is TGTGCCAGCTACCGGACAGGGCGGACCGGGGAGCTGTTTTTT. The encoded protein is CASYRTGRTGELFF.

The chain is built from TRBV24-1 and TRBJ2-1; maybe TRBD2 (6 bases). V lost 3 bases and J 8 bases, leaving 10 bases between the germline ends. The CDR3 consists of 13 residues. CDR1 is KGHDR and CDR2 is SFDVKD in the germline V gene. CDR3 bases: TGTGCCACCAGTGATCCGCTAGCGCATGAGCAGTTCTTC. This translates into CATSDPLAHEQFF.

The chain recombines TRBV5-4 with TRBJ2-7; possibly TRBD1 for D (5 bases). The length of the CDR3 is 16 residues. V lost 1 base and J lost 0, with 14 bases in between. Germline CDR1 SGHNT, CDR2 YYREEE (reference sequence). The CDR3 DNA is TGTGCCAGCAGCTTGAGGGGCAGGATAAGCTCCTACGAGCAGTACGTC. Translated, it gives CASSLRGRISSYEQYV.

CDR3 sequence: CASSYSMGAGNYGYTF. CDR3 DNA: TGTGCCAGCAGTTACTCAATGGGGGCGGGTAACTATGGCTACACCTTC. The chain uses TRBV6-5 and TRBJ1-2, with D perhaps matching TRBD1 (6 bases). The CDR3 runs 16 residues. Germline CDR1 reads MNHEY; CDR2 reads SVGAGI. Trimming took off 0 bases at V and 1 base at J, with 12 bases between the two ends.

This clone has only one observation. J is TRBJ2-7 and V is TRBV25-1; D is perhaps TRBD1 (6 bases). The CDR3 consists of 13 residues. Germline V gene data show CDR1 as MGHDK and CDR2 as SYGVNS. The V gene lost 8 bases and the J gene lost 3 bases, with 14 bases spanning the gap. The CDR3 DNA is TGTGCCAGCGTACAGCAGGGGTTCTACGAGCAGTACTTC. Protein sequence: CASVQQGFYEQYF.

This chain's CDR3 is CASSILPGIDTQYF. As DNA, the CDR3 is TGTGCCAGTAGTATACTTCCGGGGATTGATACGCAGTATTTT. This chain joins TRBV19 and TRBJ2-3; TRBD2 is a possible D gene (5 bases). Trimming cost V 2 bases and J 6 bases, with 12 bases left between them. This CDR3 spans 14 amino acids. Per germline, CDR1 LNHDA and CDR2 SQIVND (reference sequence).

The chain links TRBV9 to TRBJ2-3; 7 nucleotides match TRBD1. CDR1 is SGDLS and CDR2 is YYNGEE in the germline V gene. V lost 3 bases, J lost 3 bases, and 10 bases stayed unmatched. CDR3 length: 16 residues. This CDR3 is CASSGGAGTETDTQYF. The CDR3, as DNA: TGTGCCAGCAGCGGGGGAGCCGGGACAGAGACAGATACGCAGTATTTT.

J is TRBJ2-1 and V is TRBV4-1, with 8 bases that match TRBD1. After removal of 4 bases from V and 5 bases from J, the junction contained 1 base not matched to a gene. Germline V gives CDR1 MGHRA, CDR2 YSYEKL. This CDR3 region has 13 residues. CDR3 sequence: CASSRTGHNEQFF. Written as DNA, the CDR3 is TGCGCCAGCAGCCGGACAGGGCACAATGAGCAGTTCTTC.

The chain combines TRBV2 with TRBJ2-2; 12 nucleotides align to TRBD2. Germline V gene sequence: CDR1 SNHLY, CDR2 FYNNEI. V shed 4 bases, J shed 4 bases, and the junction held 4 bases outside the gene matches. This CDR3 spans 16 amino acids. CDR3 sequence (DNA): TGTGCCAGCAGTGGACTAGCGGGAGTGGCCACCGGGGAGCTGTTTTTT. This sequence encodes CASSGLAGVATGELFF. Looking up the rest from reference TRBV2 and TRBJ2-2 gives the full variable domain: EPEVTQTPSHQVTQMGQEVILRCVPISNHLYFYWYRQILGQKVEFLVSFYNNEISEKSEIFDDQFSVERPDGSNFTLKIRSTKLEDSAMYFCASSGLAGVATGELFFGEGSRLTVL.

The chain employs TRBV5-1 and TRBJ2-7; a weak D match, TRBD1 (6 bases). Germline CDR1 reads SGHRS; CDR2 reads YFSETQ. The germline V and J ends were trimmed by 7 bases and 2 bases, with 16 bases remaining between them. The CDR3 runs to 14 residues. This CDR3 is CASARDKAAYEQYF. The CDR3 DNA reads as TGCGCCAGCGCCAGGGACAAGGCCGCCTACGAGCAGTACTTC.

V and J are TRBV9 and TRBJ2-2; D might be TRBD1 (5 bases). The CDR3 is made up of 16 amino acids. Trimming stripped 0 bases from V and 3 bases from J, with 12 bases between. CDR1 is SGDLS, CDR2 YYNGEE, per germline. CDR3 DNA: TGTGCCAGCAGCGTAGAGGCCAGGGTTGACACCGGGGAGCTGTTTTTT. The encoded protein is CASSVEARVDTGELFF.

The V and J genes are TRBV2 and TRBJ1-5; a weak D match, TRBD1 (5 bases). The CDR3 spans 17 residues. V lost 0 bases and J lost 3, with 15 bases in between. CDR1 and CDR2 from the germline V gene are SNHLY and FYNNEI. The CDR3 sequence is CASSEALYRNPNQPQHF. The CDR3 nucleotides are TGTGCCAGCAGTGAAGCCCTCTACAGGAATCCCAATCAGCCCCAGCATTTT.

The chain links TRBV5-1 to TRBJ1-1; 10 nucleotides line up with TRBD1. With V trimmed by 4 bases and J by 9 bases, 15 bases remained unmatched. The CDR3 contains 16 residues. Germline CDR1 is SGHRS and CDR2 is YFSETQ. CDR3: CASSPGTGAASPKAFF. In DNA, the CDR3 is TGCGCCAGCAGCCCCGGGACAGGGGCGGCGTCACCCAAAGCTTTCTTT.

This rearrangement joins TRBV2 to TRBJ2-7; TRBD1 agrees at 9 bases. V shed 8 bases, J shed 6 bases, and the junction held 8 bases outside the gene matches. The germline V gene has CDR1 SNHLY and CDR2 FYNNEI. CDR3 length: 13 residues. This CDR3 is CASGGTGLLEQYF. In DNA form, the CDR3 reads TGTGCCAGCGGGGGGACAGGGCTTCTCGAGCAGTACTTC.